This TCR beta chain appears in the sequencing data of a study of OX40 agonist ivuxolimab in advanced cancers. About the research overall: The diagnoses of dose-escalation patients were hepatocellular carcinoma, melanoma, renal cell or head and neck cancer. The dose-escalation cohort was approximately 84% male, with a mean age of approximately 61 years, ranging about 23 to 79. Study conclusions and caveats: Among T cells, CD8+ cells averaged more expanded clones than CD4+ cells.

V dropped 3 bases and J dropped 3; count of bases not matched to a gene: 6. Per germline, CDR1 SGHAT and CDR2 FQNNGV. The CDR3 has 15 amino acids. Sequencing was performed with immunoSEQ multiplex PCR; in TCRdb, only in-frame clones are kept and a portion is missing. This table has about 64,000 clones, about 88% appearing once. The sample holds a few counts of this clone. Antigen specificity is unknown. The identical CDR3 is also encoded by other nucleotide sequences in the sample. This specimen was CD4+ or CD8+ T cells sorted from blood, taken in a trial of the OX40 agonist ivuxolimab. The origin of this receptor is an adult with an advanced solid tumor such as melanoma, head and neck, liver or kidney cancer. The chain is built from TRBV11-2 and TRBJ2-3, with 7 positions matching TRBD2. The CDR3 sequence: CASSLGGRGTDTQYF. CDR3 bases: TGTGCCAGCAGCTTGGGGGGGAGAGGGACAGATACGCAGTATTTT.